This T cell receptor beta chain was sequenced for a study of OX40 agonist ivuxolimab in advanced cancers. Whole-study context: Ivuxolimab is an agonistic anti-OX40 (CD134) antibody, and patients were treated with it.

Collection of blood occurred at baseline, at cycle 4 day 1, and at cycle 7 day 1. Clones were sequenced by immunoSEQ multiplex PCR, and TCRdb holds only the in-frame ones, with some missing. The sample has around 62,000 clones, roughly 81% seen once. Comments on this clone: As yet, its antigen is unknown.

The germline V gene has CDR1 LNHNV and CDR2 YYDKDF (reference sequence). V lost 1 base to trimming and J lost 4 bases, with 7 bases between them. The CDR3 loop spans 14 amino acids. Overall study results and limits: Average numbers of expanded clones were greater in CD8+ T cells than in CD4+. Among the lowest peripheral clonal expansion occurred in 0.1-3.0 mg/kg partial responders.

The chain joins TRBV15 to TRBJ1-4; D is unresolved. The sequence was collected from an adult with an advanced solid tumor such as melanoma, head and neck, liver or kidney cancer. The material sequenced was CD4+ or CD8+ T cells sorted from blood, taken in a trial of the OX40 agonist ivuxolimab. CDR3 residues: CATSRVVVNEKLFF. The DNA of the CDR3 is TGTGCCACCAGCAGAGTGGTCGTTAATGAAAAACTGTTTTTT.